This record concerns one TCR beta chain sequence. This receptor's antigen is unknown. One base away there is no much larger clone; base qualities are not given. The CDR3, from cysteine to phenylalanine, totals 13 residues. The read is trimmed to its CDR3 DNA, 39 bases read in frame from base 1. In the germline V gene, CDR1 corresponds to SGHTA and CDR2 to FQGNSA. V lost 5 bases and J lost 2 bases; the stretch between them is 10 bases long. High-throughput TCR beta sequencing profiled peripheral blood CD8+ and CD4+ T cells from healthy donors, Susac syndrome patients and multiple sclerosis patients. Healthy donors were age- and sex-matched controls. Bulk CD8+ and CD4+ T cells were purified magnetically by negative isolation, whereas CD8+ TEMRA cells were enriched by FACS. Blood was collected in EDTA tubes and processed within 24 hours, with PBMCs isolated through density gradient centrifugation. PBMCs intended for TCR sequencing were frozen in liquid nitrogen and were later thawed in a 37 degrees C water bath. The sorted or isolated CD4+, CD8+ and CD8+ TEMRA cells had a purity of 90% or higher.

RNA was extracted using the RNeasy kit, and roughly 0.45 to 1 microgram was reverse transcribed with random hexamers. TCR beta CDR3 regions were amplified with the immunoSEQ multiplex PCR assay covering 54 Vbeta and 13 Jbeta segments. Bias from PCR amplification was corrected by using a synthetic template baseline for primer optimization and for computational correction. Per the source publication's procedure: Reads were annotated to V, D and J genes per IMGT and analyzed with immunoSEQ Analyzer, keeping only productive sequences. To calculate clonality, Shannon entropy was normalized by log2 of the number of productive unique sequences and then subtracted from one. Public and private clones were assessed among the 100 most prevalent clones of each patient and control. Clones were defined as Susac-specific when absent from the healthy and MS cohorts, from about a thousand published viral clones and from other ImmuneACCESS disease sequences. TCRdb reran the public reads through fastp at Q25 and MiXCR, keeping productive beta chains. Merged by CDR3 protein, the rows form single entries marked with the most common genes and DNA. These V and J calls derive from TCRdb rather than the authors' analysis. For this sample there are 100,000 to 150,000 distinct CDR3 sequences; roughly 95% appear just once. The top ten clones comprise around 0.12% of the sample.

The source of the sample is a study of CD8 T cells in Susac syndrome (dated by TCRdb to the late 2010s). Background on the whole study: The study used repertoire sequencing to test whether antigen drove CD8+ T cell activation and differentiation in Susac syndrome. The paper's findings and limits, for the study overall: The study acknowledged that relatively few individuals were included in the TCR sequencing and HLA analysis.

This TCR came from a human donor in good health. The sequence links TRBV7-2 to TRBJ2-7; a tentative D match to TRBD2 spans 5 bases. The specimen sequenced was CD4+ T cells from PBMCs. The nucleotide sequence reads TGTGCCAGCAGCCGACTAAGGGCCTACGAGCAGTACTTC. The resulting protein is CASSRLRAYEQYF. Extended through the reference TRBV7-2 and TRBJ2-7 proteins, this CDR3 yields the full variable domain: GAGVSQSPSNKVTEKGKDVELRCDPISGHTALYWYRQSLGQGLEFLIYFQGNSAPDKSGLPSDRFSAERTGGSVSTLTIQRTQQEDSAVYLCASSRLRAYEQYFGPGTRLTVT.